This entry lists 14 T cell receptor beta chains sequenced from one sample in a study of cytomegalovirus exposure and HLA in healthy donors (dated by TCRdb to about 2017). Libraries came from the immunoSEQ multiplex PCR assay. A mixture of 60 forward primers for TCR Vbeta segments and 13 reverse primers for TCR Jbeta segments was used in the multiplex PCR. Sourced from immuneACCESS, this table was stored by TCRdb with only in-frame sequences that have V and J called. A share of the clones is absent; for the studies checked, an unresolved V gene accounts for under half, and the remainder has no known explanation. The sample includes approximately 110,000 clones, with over 75% observed a single time. 8.6% of the sample goes to the ten largest clones. What was sequenced was PBMCs. All receptors come from a woman aged 40 to 50 in good health and CMV-seropositive.

This clone has a handful of counts. CDR3 in amino acids: CASSSMRTGDYNSPLHF. The CDR3 DNA reads TGTGCCAGCAGCTCAATGCGGACAGGGGACTATAATTCACCCCTCCACTTT. The V gene is TRBV13, the J gene TRBJ1-6; the match to TRBD1 covers 9 bases. Germline V gene data show CDR1 as PRHDT and CDR2 as FYEKMQ (reference sequence). The trim removed 4 bases at V and 3 bases at J, leaving 7 bases unmatched. CDR3 length: 17 amino acids.

The chain employs TRBV19 and TRBJ2-3; 11 bases agree with TRBD2. Per the germline V gene, CDR1 is LNHDA and CDR2 is SQIVND (reference sequence). The CDR3 runs 18 residues. V was clipped by 3 bases and J by 2 bases; unmatched bases: 10. Written as DNA, the CDR3 is TGTGCCAGTAGTATTGCTAGCGGGGGGCCCCTAGCCACAGATACGCAGTATTTT. Protein sequence: CASSIASGGPLATDTQYF. The full variable domain, completed using reference TRBV19 and TRBJ2-3, is DGGITQSPKYLFRKEGQNVTLSCEQNLNHDAMYWYRQDPGQGLRLIYYSQIVNDFQKGDIAEGYSVSREKKESFPLTVTSAQKNPTAFYLCASSIASGGPLATDTQYFGPGTRLTVL.

This chain connects TRBV11-1 to TRBJ2-7; TRBD2 matches 9 bases. This CDR3 is built from 15 residues. The V gene's germline CDR1 is SGHAT and CDR2 FQDESV (reference sequence). Germline trimming cut 5 bases from V and 4 bases from J; bases unmatched to any gene: 9. The CDR3 DNA reads as TGTGCCAGCAGCCCCAACTCTGGACTAGCGTACGAGCAGTACTTC. Translation gives CASSPNSGLAYEQYF.

This clone was seen only once. The chain has TRBV29-1 and TRBJ2-7; D is perhaps TRBD1 (5 bases). V lost 2 bases and J 11 bases, leaving 13 bases between the germline ends. This CDR3 contains 11 residues. From germline, CDR1 is SQVTM and CDR2 ANQGSEA. CDR3 nucleotides: TGCAGCGTTGAAACTTGGGGCAGGAAGTACTTC. It translates to CSVETWGRKYF.

The chain carries TRBV29-1 and TRBJ2-1, with D possibly matching TRBD2 (5 bases). This CDR3 is 14 amino acids long. Germline CDR1 SQVTM, CDR2 ANQGSEA. Deletions cut 7 bases from V and 0 bases from J, with 13 bases between. The CDR3 DNA reads TGCAGCGGATATACGGGGAGCTCCTACAATGAGCAGTTCTTC. Amino acid sequence: CSGYTGSSYNEQFF.

The chain carries TRBV9 and TRBJ1-2, with 10 positions matching TRBD1. The CDR3 extends over 14 amino acids. The germline CDR1 and CDR2 sequences are SGDLS and YYNGEE. The V segment lost 2 bases and the J segment 2 bases; nucleotides outside the gene matches: 0. CDR3 amino acids: CASSVTGGNYGYTF. Written as DNA, the CDR3 is TGTGCCAGCAGCGTGACAGGGGGCAACTATGGCTACACCTTC.

This clone occurred a few times. V is TRBV5-1 and J is TRBJ1-2, with D perhaps TRBD1 (5 bases). Trimming cost V 0 bases and J 4 bases, with 10 bases left between them. This CDR3 is built from 14 residues. Germline-derived CDR1 and CDR2 are SGHRS and YFSETQ. CDR3 sequence: CASSLVLQGYGYTF. The CDR3 DNA reads as TGCGCCAGCAGCTTGGTTTTGCAGGGCTATGGCTACACCTTC.

This clone has more than one count but fewer than ten. The rearrangement joins TRBV10-3 to TRBJ2-1; TRBD2 aligns across 16 bases. The germline V gene has CDR1 ENHRY and CDR2 SYGVKD. This CDR3 is 20 amino acids long. The trim removed 3 bases at V and 3 bases at J, leaving 11 bases unmatched. CDR3 loop: CAISDIAGLAGGRIYNEQFF. The CDR3 DNA follows: TGTGCCATCAGTGACATCGCGGGACTAGCGGGGGGGCGTATCTACAATGAGCAGTTCTTC.

CDR3 in DNA: TGCGCCAGTGGACAGGATTTCACCTACGAGCAGTACTTC. Translated, it gives CASGQDFTYEQYF. The rearrangement uses TRBV10-2 and TRBJ2-7; 7 positions match TRBD1. The germline CDR1 and CDR2 sequences are WSHSY and SAAADI. This CDR3 has 13 residues. Trimming cost V 9 bases and J 2 bases; bases outside gene matches: 7.

The chain recombines TRBV28 with TRBJ2-7; D is possibly TRBD1 (7 bases). This CDR3 spans 17 amino acids. Trimming left V 3 bases short and J 0 bases short, with 18 bases between. Per the germline V gene, CDR1 is MDHEN and CDR2 is SYDVKM. The CDR3 bases are TGTGCCAGCAGTTTCCTGGGGGGACAGCGCCCCTCCTACGAGCAGTACTTC. Its translation is CASSFLGGQRPSYEQYF.

V is TRBV6-5 and J is TRBJ1-3; the D is unclear. V was trimmed by 4 bases and J by 4 bases, leaving 11 bases between them. The CDR3 totals 14 residues. Per the germline V gene, CDR1 is MNHEY and CDR2 is SVGAGI. The CDR3, as DNA: TGTGCCAGCAGTTTTTTCCCTGTAGGAAACACCATATATTTT. Amino acid sequence: CASSFFPVGNTIYF.

The rearrangement uses TRBV28 and TRBJ2-2, with 7 positions matching TRBD1. The CDR3 is 15 amino acids. Germline loops: CDR1 MDHEN, CDR2 SYDVKM. Trimming cost V 3 bases and J 3 bases; bases outside gene matches: 4. The CDR3 sequence: CASSFRQGDTGELFF. DNA for the CDR3: TGTGCCAGCAGTTTTCGACAGGGAGACACCGGGGAGCTGTTTTTT.

CDR3 coding DNA: TGCGCCAGCAGCCAGGACAACTACGAGCAGTACTTC. It codes for CASSQDNYEQYF. V gene TRBV5-1 combines with J gene TRBJ2-7; TRBD1 is a possible D gene (5 bases). CDR3 length equals 12 residues. V dropped 4 bases and J dropped 3 bases, with 8 bases sitting between them. The germline V gene encodes CDR1 SGHRS and CDR2 YFSETQ.

V usage is TRBV5-1 and J usage is TRBJ2-2, with D hard to call. Trimming took off 0 bases at V and 1 base at J, with 10 bases between the two ends. The CDR3 has 16 residues. In germline, CDR1 is SGHRS, CDR2 YFSETQ. CDR3 in amino acids: CASSLVAARNTGELFF. In DNA, the CDR3 is TGCGCCAGCAGCTTGGTGGCGGCCCGGAACACCGGGGAGCTGTTTTTT. Variable domain in full (rest from reference TRBV5-1 and TRBJ2-2): KAGVTQTPRYLIKTRGQQVTLSCSPISGHRSVSWYQQTPGQGLQFLFEYFSETQRNKGNFPGRFSGRQFSNSRSEMNVSTLELGDSALYLCASSLVAARNTGELFFGEGSRLTVL.